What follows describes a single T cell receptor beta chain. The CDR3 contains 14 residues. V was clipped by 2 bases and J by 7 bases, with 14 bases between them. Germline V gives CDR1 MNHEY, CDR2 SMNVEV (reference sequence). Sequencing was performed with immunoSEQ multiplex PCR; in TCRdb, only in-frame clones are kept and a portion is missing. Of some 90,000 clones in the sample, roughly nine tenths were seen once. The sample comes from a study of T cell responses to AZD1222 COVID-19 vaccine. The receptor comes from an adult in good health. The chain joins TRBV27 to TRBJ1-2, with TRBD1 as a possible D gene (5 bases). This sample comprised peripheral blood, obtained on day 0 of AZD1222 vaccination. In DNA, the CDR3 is TGTGCCAGCAGTTTAGCGGGACTGGTTGGTGGCTACACCTTC. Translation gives CASSLAGLVGGYTF.